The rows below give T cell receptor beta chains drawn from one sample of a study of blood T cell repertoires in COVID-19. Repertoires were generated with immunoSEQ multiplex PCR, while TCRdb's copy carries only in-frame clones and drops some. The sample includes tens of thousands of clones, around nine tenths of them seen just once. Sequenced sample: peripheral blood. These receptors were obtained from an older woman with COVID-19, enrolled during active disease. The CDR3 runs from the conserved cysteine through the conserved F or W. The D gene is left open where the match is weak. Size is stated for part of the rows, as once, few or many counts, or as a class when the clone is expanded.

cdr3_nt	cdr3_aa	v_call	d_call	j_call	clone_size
TGCGCCAGCAGCAGGGAGACACGCACTGAAGCTTTCTTT	CASSRETRTEAFF	TRBV4-1	-	TRBJ1-1	-
TGTGCCAGTAGTACGGGAGGGAACACCGGGGAGCTGTTTTTT	CASSTGGNTGELFF	TRBV19	TRBD2	TRBJ2-2	-
TGTGCCAGCCGCCCCGGGACAATGGAAAGGACCATATATTTT	CASRPGTMERTIYF	TRBV2	-	TRBJ1-3	many
TGTGCCAGCAGCATAAGGACTAGCGGGAGATCCCAAGAGACCCAGTACTTC	CASSIRTSGRSQETQYF	TRBV13	TRBD2	TRBJ2-5	few
TGTGCCAGCAGCCCGAGCGGGCTGAATTCCTACGAGCAGTACTTC	CASSPSGLNSYEQYF	TRBV11-2	-	TRBJ2-7	-
TGTGCCAGCAGCTCCGGGACAGGGCATGAGTTATACGAGCAGTACTTC	CASSSGTGHELYEQYF	TRBV13	TRBD1	TRBJ2-7	-
TGTGCCAGTAGTATTGGGCCCACGAGAATAGAGACCCAGTACTTC	CASSIGPTRIETQYF	TRBV19	-	TRBJ2-5	-
TGTGCCACCCGACCGGACAGCCCCAATCAGCCCCAGCATTTT	CATRPDSPNQPQHF	TRBV28	-	TRBJ1-5	-
TGTGCCAGCAGTTTTTCTCTTTTTAGCGATTCATCAGATACGCAGTATTTT	CASSFSLFSDSSDTQYF	TRBV28	-	TRBJ2-3	-
TGTGCCAGCAGCCAAAAACAGGGGGAAACCTACGAGCAGTACTTC	CASSQKQGETYEQYF	TRBV4-2	TRBD1	TRBJ2-7	-
TGTGCCAGCAGCTTAGCGCTACAGGGTCTTGGTAATGAAAAACTGTTTTTT	CASSLALQGLGNEKLFF	TRBV7-8	-	TRBJ1-4	-
TGTGCCACCGGTCCGAGACAGGGTGAAGCTTTCTTT	CATGPRQGEAFF	TRBV10-3	TRBD1	TRBJ1-1	-
TGTGCCAGCTCACCATATGGACAGGGAGGAAACATTCAGTACTTC	CASSPYGQGGNIQYF	TRBV18	TRBD1	TRBJ2-4	-
TGTGCCTGCCATCGGGAGCCCTACGAGCAGTACTTC	CACHREPYEQYF	TRBV2	-	TRBJ2-7	-
TGTGCCAGCAGTTTACGGGGAGGGGAATACGAGCAGTACTTC	CASSLRGGEYEQYF	TRBV27	TRBD2	TRBJ2-7	-
TGTGCCAGTTCACTAGGGTCAGTGAGTTCACCCCTCCACTTT	CASSLGSVSSPLHF	TRBV6-5	-	TRBJ1-6	-
TGCAGCGTTGGTGTTGGGGGGGGTCAGCCCCAGCATTTT	CSVGVGGGQPQHF	TRBV29-1	-	TRBJ1-5	-
TGTGCCAGCAGCGACAGGACAGGGGAATACTTCATGAACACTGAAGCTTTCTTT	CASSDRTGEYFMNTEAFF	TRBV9	TRBD1	TRBJ1-1	-
TGTGCCAGCAGTGAAGTTGGGGCCACATACAATGAGCAGTTCTTC	CASSEVGATYNEQFF	TRBV2	-	TRBJ2-1	-
TGTGCCAGCAGCCCCACCACAGGGGGACGCAAAAACATTCAGTACTTC	CASSPTTGGRKNIQYF	TRBV4-2	TRBD1	TRBJ2-4	-
TGCGCCAGCAGCCCGAAACCCGGGACAGGGACATCGAACACCGGGGAGCTGTTTTTT	CASSPKPGTGTSNTGELFF	TRBV5-1	TRBD1	TRBJ2-2	-
TGCGCCAGCAGTGGAAAACAGGGGGCTGCGGGTCAGCCCCAGCATTTT	CASSGKQGAAGQPQHF	TRBV10-2	TRBD1	TRBJ1-5	-
TGTGCCAGCAGCCAAGGAGGGAACCCAGATACGCAGTATTTT	CASSQGGNPDTQYF	TRBV14	-	TRBJ2-3	-
TGTGCCAGCAGCGCATCCATGGCCGAGCAGTACTTC	CASSASMAEQYF	TRBV3-1/TRBV3-2	-	TRBJ2-7	-
TGTGCCACCAGTGATGGACAGCAGGGTCAGCCCCAGCATTTT	CATSDGQQGQPQHF	TRBV24-1	-	TRBJ1-5	-
TGTGCCAGCAGCGTACAGGGGAATGGAAACACTGAAGCTTTCTTT	CASSVQGNGNTEAFF	TRBV9	-	TRBJ1-1	-
TGTGCCAGCACCGAGGGGACTCGCTATAGCAATCAGCCCCAGCATTTT	CASTEGTRYSNQPQHF	TRBV6-6	-	TRBJ1-5	-
TGTGCCAGCAGCCCCCGACAGGGGGCAGGCGGCTACACCTTC	CASSPRQGAGGYTF	TRBV3-1/TRBV3-2	TRBD1	TRBJ1-2	-
TGTGCCTCGGGACAGGATAACACCGGGGAGCTGTTTTTT	CASGQDNTGELFF	TRBV11-3	TRBD1	TRBJ2-2	-
TGTGCCAGCAGTCTCTTCAGGGACACCGGGGAGCTGTTTTTT	CASSLFRDTGELFF	TRBV6-2/TRBV6-3	-	TRBJ2-2	-
TGTGCCAGCAGCTTCGCGGGACCCAGCTATGGCTACACCTTC	CASSFAGPSYGYTF	TRBV14	-	TRBJ1-2	-
TGTGCCGCCGCGACAGGGGTGACTAACTATGGCTACACCTTC	CAAATGVTNYGYTF	TRBV28	TRBD1	TRBJ1-2	-
TGTGCCAGCAGTGAAGAAGCGGGTGACCAAGAGACCCAGTACTTC	CASSEEAGDQETQYF	TRBV6-1	-	TRBJ2-5	-
TGTGCCAGCAGAGAACAGGGGATAGAAGCTTTCTTT	CASREQGIEAFF	TRBV28	TRBD1	TRBJ1-1	-
TGTGCCACCTTACCGTCTCGTACAGGGGTAAGAGATACGCAGTATTTT	CATLPSRTGVRDTQYF	TRBV19	TRBD1	TRBJ2-3	-
TGTGCCAGCAGCAGGCCGGGGGGAACCGGGGAGCTGTTTTTT	CASSRPGGTGELFF	TRBV3-1/TRBV3-2	TRBD2	TRBJ2-2	-
TGTGCCAGCAGCCCACAGGGGGTTGATGGCTACACCTTC	CASSPQGVDGYTF	TRBV2	TRBD1	TRBJ1-2	-
TGTGCCAGCAGTGTAAGGGGACAGGGCCTTTATGGCTACACCTTC	CASSVRGQGLYGYTF	TRBV2	TRBD1	TRBJ1-2	-
TGTGCCAGCAGCTCCCCCCGGACAGGTCGAGGGCTTGCCAAAAACATTCAGTACTTC	CASSSPRTGRGLAKNIQYF	TRBV7-3	TRBD1	TRBJ2-4	-
TGTGCCAGCAGCTTGGTCGGGGGAAGGAACACTGAAGCTTTCTTT	CASSLVGGRNTEAFF	TRBV5-5	-	TRBJ1-1	-
TGTGCCAGCAGCCAAGGGCTGGGACAGGGTACTAACTATGGCTACACCTTC	CASSQGLGQGTNYGYTF	TRBV4-2	TRBD1	TRBJ1-2	few